The 19 T cell receptor beta chains below were found in one sample sequenced in a study of blood T cell repertoires in COVID-19. TCRdb keeps only in-frame clones here, not all; method: immunoSEQ multiplex PCR. This sample yields around 300,000 clones, of which 80% to 90% are seen a single time; 3.7% belongs to the top ten. Input material: peripheral blood. These receptors came from a woman aged 40 to 55 with acute or convalescent COVID-19.

J is TRBJ2-2 and V is TRBV24-1, with 7 bases identical to TRBD2. Trimming removed 3 bases from V and 7 bases from J; junction bases left unmatched: 7. Germline V lookup: CDR1 KGHDR, CDR2 SFDVKD. The CDR3 consists of 15 residues. CDR3: CATSDPQRGYGELFF. CDR3 in DNA: TGTGCCACCAGTGATCCCCAGCGGGGTTACGGGGAGCTGTTTTTT.

This clone has only one observation. V is TRBV11-3 and J is TRBJ2-5; TRBD2 is a possible D gene (6 bases). Deletions cut 5 bases from V and 7 bases from J, with 14 bases between. Germline V gene sequence: CDR1 SGHNT, CDR2 YENEEA. The CDR3 is 13 residues long. The DNA for the CDR3 is TGTGCCAGCAGCCAAGGGACTCGGGGGACCCAGTACTTC. Translation gives CASSQGTRGTQYF.

The chain uses TRBV6-5 and TRBJ2-1; weak D call: TRBD1 (5 bases). The CDR3 consists of 14 residues. Germline assignment: CDR1 MNHEY and CDR2 SVGAGI. Trimming took off 5 bases at V and 8 bases at J, with 16 bases between the two ends. The CDR3 here is CASSQQAVVYEQFF. As DNA, the CDR3 is TGTGCCAGCAGTCAACAGGCGGTGGTCTATGAGCAGTTCTTC.

The V and J genes are TRBV19 and TRBJ1-1; D gene ambiguous. In germline, CDR1 is LNHDA, CDR2 SQIVND (reference sequence). CDR3 length: 15 amino acids. Trimming took off 4 bases at V and 1 base at J, with 13 bases between the two ends. CDR3 amino acids: CASSTPQAPNTEAFF. The CDR3 DNA reads as TGTGCCAGTAGTACTCCCCAGGCCCCGAACACTGAAGCTTTCTTT.

The chain has TRBV5-5 and TRBJ2-5, with 13 positions matching TRBD2. The V segment lost 4 bases and the J segment 3 bases; nucleotides outside the gene matches: 0. CDR3 length equals 14 residues. The germline V gene has CDR1 SGHKS and CDR2 YYEKEE (reference sequence). CDR3 sequence (DNA): TGTGCCAGCAGCGGGACTAGCGGGAAAGAGACCCAGTACTTC. Amino acids: CASSGTSGKETQYF. The full variable domain, rest sourced from reference TRBV5-5 and TRBJ2-5, is DAGVTQSPTHLIKTRGQQVTLRCSPISGHKSVSWYQQVLGQGPQFIFQYYEKEERGRGNFPDRFSARQFPNYSSELNVNALLLGDSALYLCASSGTSGKETQYFGPGTRLLVL.

The CDR3, as DNA: TGTGCCAGCAGTGATACGGCGGGCAATCAGCCCCAGCATTTT. Its translation: CASSDTAGNQPQHF. The rearrangement uses TRBV2 and TRBJ1-5, with D unresolved. The CDR3 is made up of 14 amino acids. V lost 3 bases, J lost 2 bases, and 8 bases lay in between. Per the germline V gene, CDR1 is SNHLY and CDR2 is FYNNEI.

This clone is a singleton in its sample. The chain carries TRBV19 and TRBJ1-6; D is uncertain. This CDR3 region has 16 residues. Deletions cut 4 bases from V and 0 bases from J, with 10 bases between. Germline-derived CDR1 and CDR2 are LNHDA and SQIVND (reference sequence). The CDR3 protein is CASSTTRNSYNSPLHF. In DNA, the CDR3 is TGTGCCAGTAGTACAACCAGGAACTCCTATAATTCACCCCTCCACTTT.

This clone was recorded only once. This sample includes further DNA sequences coding for the same CDR3. This chain links TRBV15 with TRBJ1-3; a weak D match, TRBD1 (5 bases). Trimming shortened V by 0 bases and J by 2 bases, and 5 bases separated the two germline ends. Germline-derived CDR1 and CDR2 are LNHNV and YYDKDF (reference sequence). This CDR3 is built from 14 residues. CDR3 amino acids: CATSRDRAGNTIYF. DNA of the CDR3: TGTGCCACCAGCAGAGACAGGGCTGGAAACACCATATATTTT.

The chain links TRBV9 to TRBJ1-2; unclear D gene. CDR1 SGDLS and CDR2 YYNGEE come from the germline V gene. V was cut by 4 bases and J by 2 bases, with 12 bases left in between. This CDR3 is 14 amino acids long. CDR3 sequence: CASSPGDVNYGYTF. CDR3 nucleotide sequence: TGTGCCAGCAGCCCTGGAGACGTAAACTATGGCTACACCTTC.

The V gene is TRBV21-1, the J gene TRBJ2-7; the table's D call, TRBD1, was not checked against the DNA. TRBV21-1 is flagged as a pseudogene. This CDR3 comprises 14 residues. In DNA, the CDR3 is TGTGCCAGCAGCACCCTAAGGGGTGTCTACGAGCAGTACGTC. It codes for CASSTLRGVYEQYV.

The chain uses TRBV7-9 and TRBJ2-2; 7 bases fit TRBD2. The germline V gene has CDR1 SEHNR and CDR2 FQNEAQ (reference sequence). This CDR3 region has 15 residues. V was clipped by 5 bases and J by 0 bases; unmatched bases: 3. The CDR3 loop is CASSRDYANTGELFF. The CDR3 nucleotides read TGTGCCAGCAGCCGGGACTATGCGAACACCGGGGAGCTGTTTTTT.

This chain uses TRBV12-3 or TRBV12-4 with TRBJ2-3; 7 bases align to TRBD2. The CDR3 loop spans 13 amino acids. The J segment lost 5 bases and the V segment lost 4 bases, leaving 3 bases of the junction unmatched. The CDR3 loop reads CASSWGGRDTQYF. CDR3 sequence (DNA): TGTGCCAGCAGTTGGGGGGGTAGAGATACGCAGTATTTT.

This rearrangement joins TRBV6-4 to TRBJ2-1; 7 bases are shared with TRBD1. The CDR3 contains 16 residues. V shed 2 bases, J shed 3 bases, and the junction held 7 bases outside the gene matches. The V gene's germline CDR1 is MRHNA and CDR2 SNTAGT. The CDR3 region is CASSDGGRGSYNEQFF. CDR3 in DNA: TGTGCCAGCAGTGACGGGGGCAGGGGGAGCTACAATGAGCAGTTCTTC.

The chain uses TRBV3-1 (or the pseudogene TRBV3-2) and TRBJ1-5; D not resolved. The CDR3 runs to 13 residues. Trimming shortened V by 1 base and J by 9 bases, and 10 bases separated the two germline ends. From germline, CDR1 is LGHDT and CDR2 YNNKEL (reference sequence). DNA for the CDR3: TGTGCCAGCAGCCAAGGAGGTAGGAGGCCCCAGCATTTT. Protein: CASSQGGRRPQHF.

The genes are TRBV4-2 and TRBJ1-1, with 7 bases matching TRBD1. In germline, CDR1 is LGHNA, CDR2 YNFKEQ. This CDR3 is 17 amino acids long. V lost 0 bases to trimming and J lost 0 bases; unmatched junction nucleotides: 7. CDR3 amino acids: CASSQDYQGDLNTEAFF. Written as DNA, the CDR3 is TGTGCCAGCAGCCAAGATTATCAGGGGGATTTGAACACTGAAGCTTTCTTT.

The genes are TRBV12-5 and TRBJ2-7; D remains ambiguous. The germline V and J ends were trimmed by 5 bases and 6 bases, with 11 bases remaining between them. Per germline, CDR1 LGHNT and CDR2 FRNRAP. The CDR3 sequence is 12 residues long. The CDR3: CASGPETGEQYV. As DNA, the CDR3 is TGTGCTAGTGGTCCCGAAACGGGCGAGCAGTACGTC.

This clone occurred once. The genes are TRBV5-6 and TRBJ2-1; TRBD1 might be the D (6 bases). This CDR3 spans 16 amino acids. V dropped 4 bases and J dropped 0 bases, with 14 bases sitting between them. Germline CDR1 and CDR2: SGHDT and YYEEEE. The CDR3 spells CASSPFDRPSYNEQFF. The CDR3 DNA reads as TGTGCCAGCAGCCCCTTCGACAGGCCCTCCTACAATGAGCAGTTCTTC.

The chain couples TRBV11-2 to TRBJ1-6; the D is unclear. The CDR3 is made up of 14 amino acids. The V gene's germline CDR1 is SGHAT and CDR2 FQNNGV. Trimming left V 0 bases short and J 15 bases short, with 15 bases between. CDR3 in amino acids: CASSLEHQLSYLHF. The CDR3 nucleotides read TGTGCCAGCAGCTTAGAGCATCAGTTATCTTACCTCCACTTT. Drawing the rest from reference TRBV11-2 and TRBJ1-6, the complete variable domain is EAGVAQSPRYKIIEKRQSVAFWCNPISGHATLYWYQQILGQGPKLLIQFQNNGVVDDSQLPKDRFSAERLKGVDSTLKIQPAKLEDSAVYLCASSLEHQLSYLHFGNGTRLTVT.

The genes are TRBV2 and TRBJ1-5, with TRBD1 matching over 9 bases. CDR1 and CDR2 (germline): SNHLY, FYNNEI. CDR3 length: 19 residues. The V gene end was trimmed by 4 bases and the J gene end by 0 bases; junction bases not matched to a gene: 13. This CDR3 is CASSVPAHRGLGSNQPQHF. CDR3 sequence (DNA): TGTGCCAGCAGTGTCCCGGCGCACAGGGGGCTAGGTAGCAATCAGCCCCAGCATTTT.